This TCR beta chain appears in the sequencing data of a study of CD8+ T cells in alopecia areata. In this sample, this clone turned up a few times. Investigators isolated RNA and reverse transcribed it into cDNA to act as the sequencing template. Repertoires were generated with immunoSEQ multiplex PCR, while TCRdb's copy carries only in-frame clones and drops some. This table has around 140,000 clones, around 51% appearing once. Germline-derived CDR1 and CDR2 are SGHRS and YFSETQ. This CDR3 spans 14 amino acids. V was shortened by 2 bases and J by 1 base, with 9 bases between the two germline ends. The sequenced sample was CD4+ T cells sorted from blood, obtained at week 0. This TCR was recovered from a human donor with alopecia areata. The chain recombines TRBV5-1 with TRBJ1-1, with a weak D call TRBD1 (6 bases). The CDR3 is CASSLQGGNTEAFF. CDR3 DNA: TGCGCCAGCAGCTTACAGGGTGGGAACACTGAAGCTTTCTTT.